Below, 19 T cell receptor beta chains from the same sample are listed, as sequenced in a study of blood T cell repertoires in COVID-19 (dated by TCRdb to the early 2020s). Libraries came from the immunoSEQ multiplex PCR assay. TCRdb carries this immuneACCESS record with in-frame sequences only. Its versions omit some clonotypes, under half of them owing to an unresolved V gene in the studies checked, with the rest unexplained. Here the sample has about 21,000 clones; roughly 80% occur a single time. The ten biggest clones cover 6.5% to 8% of the sample. Sequenced: peripheral blood. Receptor source: a human donor in a cohort sampled during active COVID-19.

The chain couples TRBV6-4 to TRBJ1-6, with D unresolved. Germline CDR1 reads MRHNA; CDR2 reads SNTAGT. The CDR3 contains 15 residues. Deletions cut 1 base from V and 3 bases from J, with 7 bases between. The CDR3 region is CASSDFGGYNSPLHF. In DNA, the CDR3 is TGTGCCAGCAGTGACTTCGGCGGCTATAATTCACCCCTCCACTTT.

This clone has more than one count but fewer than ten. The chain joins TRBV6-2 or TRBV6-3 to TRBJ2-7; tentative D call: TRBD2 (6 bases). The V and J ends lost 1 base and 1 base respectively, with 11 bases between them. This CDR3 comprises 15 residues. Germline CDR1 is MNHEY and CDR2 is SVGEGT. The CDR3 region is CASSYFYSGSYEQYF. The CDR3 DNA reads TGTGCCAGCAGTTACTTCTACAGCGGGTCCTACGAGCAGTACTTC.

The chain joins TRBV11-3 to TRBJ2-3; 14 bases are shared with TRBD2. Trimming took 5 bases from V and 13 from J; bases not matched to a gene: 11. This CDR3 region has 15 residues. The germline V gene has CDR1 SGHNT and CDR2 YENEEA. CDR3 sequence reads: CASSPFSTSGGEKYF. The CDR3 coding sequence is TGTGCCAGCAGCCCTTTCTCGACTAGCGGGGGGGAGAAGTATTTT.

The chain links TRBV6-5 to TRBJ1-2; D might be TRBD1 (5 bases). The CDR3 is 13 residues long. Germline V gives CDR1 MNHEY, CDR2 SVGAGI. Deletions cut 4 bases from V and 3 bases from J, with 9 bases between. CDR3 amino acids: CASSFDSDYGYTF. CDR3 nucleotides: TGTGCCAGCAGTTTCGACAGCGACTATGGCTACACCTTC.

This chain's CDR3 is CASSPGQDRNTEAFF. The CDR3 DNA sequence: TGTGCCAGCAGCCCAGGACAGGATAGGAACACTGAAGCTTTCTTT. The chain employs TRBV7-2 and TRBJ1-1; 7 bases map to TRBD1. The length of the CDR3 is 15 residues. Germline V gene lookup returns CDR1 SGHTA and CDR2 FQGNSA. V dropped 5 bases and J dropped 1; count of bases not matched to a gene: 7.

This chain joins TRBV7-9 and TRBJ2-3, with a tentative D call TRBD1 (6 bases). The CDR3 totals 15 residues. The V and J ends lost 6 bases and 3 bases respectively, with 16 bases between them. Germline-derived CDR1 and CDR2 are SEHNR and FQNEAQ (reference sequence). This chain's CDR3 is CASRDTGIGTDTQYF. CDR3 DNA sequence: TGTGCCAGCAGGGATACAGGGATCGGGACAGATACGCAGTATTTT.

V usage is TRBV6-5 and J usage is TRBJ1-2, with D hard to call. This CDR3 has 14 amino acids. V lost 2 bases, J lost 1 base, and 8 bases lay in between. Per the germline V gene, CDR1 is MNHEY and CDR2 is SVGAGI. The CDR3 region has the DNA TGTGCCAGCAGTTACGGCTTTTTTAACTATGGCTACACCTTC. The encoded protein is CASSYGFFNYGYTF.

CDR3 DNA sequence: TGCAGCGTTGAAGATGGCCGGGGTTCGAACACTGAAGCTTTCTTT. Translated: CSVEDGRGSNTEAFF. The chain is built from TRBV29-1 and TRBJ1-1; D is unresolved. The CDR3 totals 15 residues. The V gene's germline CDR1 is SQVTM and CDR2 ANQGSEA. V lost 0 bases and J lost 1, with 12 bases in between.

This chain uses TRBV6-5 with TRBJ1-1, with a possible D match to TRBD1 (5 bases). Trimming took 0 bases from V and 1 from J, leaving 12 bases between them. The CDR3 has 16 residues. CDR1 and CDR2 from the germline V gene are MNHEY and SVGAGI. Here the CDR3 reads CASSYSSRGSNTEAFF. CDR3 sequence (DNA): TGTGCCAGCAGTTACTCATCGCGGGGGTCGAACACTGAAGCTTTCTTT.

This rearrangement joins TRBV30 to TRBJ1-2; D not resolved. The CDR3 loop spans 13 amino acids. CDR1 is GTSNPN, CDR2 SVGIG, per germline (reference sequence). V gave up 3 bases and J gave up 6 bases, with 14 bases separating them. The CDR3 DNA reads TGTGCCTGGAGCCAAAGGTACGGGGATGGCTACACCTTC. Protein: CAWSQRYGDGYTF.

This chain uses TRBV5-1 with TRBJ2-3, with TRBD2 identical over 15 bases. The CDR3 loop spans 17 amino acids. V shed 4 bases and J 4 bases; nucleotides not matched to a gene: 7. From germline, CDR1 is SGHRS and CDR2 YFSETQ. In nucleotides, the CDR3 is TGCGCCAGCAGCGGGGGACTAGCGGGGGGCGCCTCAGATACGCAGTATTTT. Translating gives CASSGGLAGGASDTQYF.

The V gene is TRBV6-1, the J gene TRBJ1-3; TRBD1 matches 8 bases. The V and J ends lost 4 bases and 8 bases, in that order; junction bases with no gene match: 13. CDR1 and CDR2 from the germline V gene are MNHNS and SASEGT. This CDR3 has 16 amino acids. The CDR3 DNA reads TGTGCCAGCAGTGGACCGGACAGGGAGTTTTGGGACACCATATATTTT. It encodes CASSGPDREFWDTIYF.

The genes are TRBV12-3 or TRBV12-4 and TRBJ2-5; possibly TRBD1 for D (5 bases). Trimming pared 6 bases from V and 1 base from J, leaving 9 bases between. The CDR3 is 13 amino acids. This chain's CDR3 is CASRPTVQETQYF. Written as DNA, the CDR3 is TGTGCCAGCAGACCGACAGTCCAAGAGACCCAGTACTTC.

This clone was counted a few times. The chain has TRBV10-2 and TRBJ2-5, with TRBD2 matching over 11 bases. The CDR3 loop spans 15 amino acids. The V segment lost 9 bases and the J segment 5 bases; nucleotides outside the gene matches: 11. CDR1 and CDR2 from the germline V gene are WSHSY and SAAADI. CDR3 loop: CASTRTSGFRETQYF. CDR3 DNA sequence: TGCGCCAGTACCAGGACTAGCGGGTTCCGGGAGACCCAGTACTTC.

The J gene is TRBJ1-4, the V gene TRBV5-6, with D tentatively TRBD1 (6 bases). The CDR3 totals 15 residues. Trimming removed 4 bases from V and 8 bases from J, with 18 bases in between. Germline CDR1 is SGHDT and CDR2 is YYEEEE. The CDR3 bases are TGTGCCAGCAGCCGGGGGGCAGGGACACGGGAAAAACTGTTTTTT. Translating gives CASSRGAGTREKLFF.

This chain connects TRBV4-3 to TRBJ2-2, with 8 nucleotides matching TRBD2. The CDR3 loop spans 17 amino acids. V shed 5 bases and J 7 bases; nucleotides not matched to a gene: 15. The germline CDR1 and CDR2 sequences are LGHNA and YSLEER. In DNA, the CDR3 is TGCGCCAGCAGCAACAGAGTAGGAGCGGGGGCCAGCGGGGAGCTGTTTTTT. Its protein is CASSNRVGAGASGELFF.

The chain couples TRBV11-2 to TRBJ2-5; unclear D gene. Trimming left V 1 base short and J 4 bases short, with 7 bases between. Germline CDR1 SGHAT, CDR2 FQNNGV. The CDR3 runs 13 residues. CDR3 sequence: CASSLGTRETQYF. CDR3 in DNA: TGTGCCAGCAGCTTAGGCACGCGAGAGACCCAGTACTTC.

The rearrangement links TRBV5-4 to TRBJ1-1; D gene uncertain. With 1 base removed from V and 1 base from J, the gap between germline ends came to 5 bases. CDR3 length: 13 amino acids. Germline V CDR1 and CDR2: SGHNT, YYREEE (reference sequence). CDR3 sequence: CASSLWQNTEAFF. The CDR3 bases are TGTGCCAGCAGCTTGTGGCAGAACACTGAAGCTTTCTTT. Based on the CDR3 plus reference TRBV5-4 and TRBJ1-1, the full variable domain is ETGVTQSPTHLIKTRGQQVTLRCSSQSGHNTVSWYQQALGQGPQFIFQYYREEENGRGNFPPRFSGLQFPNYSSELNVNALELDDSALYLCASSLWQNTEAFFGQGTRLTVV.

The chain carries TRBV12-3 or TRBV12-4 and TRBJ1-6; D is unresolved. The CDR3 runs to 12 residues. Between the trimmed V and J ends, which lost 3 bases and 13 bases, there was a span of 10 bases. The CDR3 DNA sequence: TGTGCCAGCAGTTTCCCCTACGAGCCCCTCCACTTT. Amino acid sequence: CASSFPYEPLHF.